This TCR beta chain was sequenced in a study of HIV-infected patients and healthy controls. All unsorted peripheral T cells were captured because whole blood was used without fractionation. This clonotype was observed at least ten times. Alpha and beta constant-region primers primed reverse transcription of 500 to 550 ng RNA. Using multiplexing indices, alpha and beta chain libraries were generated apart by chain-specific third strand synthesis. TCRdb ran MiXCR on the 5' RACE reads and lists one entry per CDR3 protein. This table has 15,000 to 19,000 distinct CDR3 sequences, around 7.7% appearing once. The CDR3 extends over 14 amino acids. Trimming removed 4 bases from V and 6 bases from J, with 10 bases in between. Germline assignment: CDR1 LNHNV and CDR2 YYDKDF (reference sequence).

The sequence was obtained from an adult in good health. The chain employs TRBV15 and TRBJ1-6; D remains unclear. The sample taken for sequencing was blood. The CDR3 reads CATSTQRANSPLHF. In DNA form, the CDR3 reads TGTGCCACCAGCACTCAGAGGGCTAATTCACCCCTCCACTTT.